Presented here are 10 T cell receptor beta chains from one specimen sequenced in a study of regulatory T cells in long-lasting Graves disease. Combining iRepertoire HTBI primers with Arm-PCR of CDR3 regions, the authors built TCR beta libraries. MiXCR, run by TCRdb on the multiplex PCR reads, gives a single entry per CDR3 protein. The repertoire consists of some 330,000 distinct CDR3 sequences, with roughly 20% occurring once and the leading ten covering approximately 30%. Specified time point: persistent/refractory GD, antithyroid drugs over 5 years with positive TRAb. Researchers made the TCR library from RNA that was extracted from PBMCs. This specimen was peripheral blood mononuclear cells (PBMCs), taken when the disease was refractory, from a patient treated with antithyroid drugs. These receptors came from a woman in her forties with Graves disease.

This clonotype was counted many times. V and J are TRBV27 and TRBJ2-7, with 9 bases lining up with TRBD2. The CDR3 covers 15 residues. The V and J ends lost 3 bases and 2 bases, in that order; junction bases with no gene match: 5. The germline gives CDR1 MNHEY, CDR2 SMNVEV (reference sequence). For the CDR3, the DNA is TGTGCCAGCAGTTTCAGCCTAGCGGGAACCTACGAGCAGTACTTC. Its translation is CASSFSLAGTYEQYF.

Details on this clonotype: A much more abundant neighbour one base away suggests this may be a read error. This likely comes from a read error, as the CDR3 has no conserved phenylalanine or tryptophan at its end. The CDR3 protein is CASSSTGANTGELFS. The DNA for the CDR3 is TGTGCCAGCAGCTCCACAGGCGCGAACACCGGGGAGCTGTTTTCT. The chain uses TRBV5-6 and TRBJ2-2, with D tentatively TRBD1 (5 bases). The CDR3 covers 15 residues. V lost 3 bases to trimming and J lost 0 bases, with 9 bases between them. In germline, CDR1 is SGHDT, CDR2 YYEEEE.

Worth noting for this clonotype: The junction departs from germline at one end; a sequencing error may be responsible. The V gene is TRBV30, the J gene TRBJ2-5; D may be TRBD1 (7 bases). CDR1 and CDR2 (germline): GTSNPN, SVGIG (reference sequence). The CDR3 is 14 residues long. The CDR3 bases are TGTGCCTGGAGCTTGACAGGGAGGATGGAGACCCAGCACTTC. Protein sequence: CAWSLTGRMETQHF.

This sequence joins TRBV6-1 and TRBJ2-6; weak D call: TRBD2 (7 bases). V shed 9 bases and J shed 0 bases, with 27 bases lying between them. The germline V gene encodes CDR1 MNHNS and CDR2 SASEGT. This CDR3 region has 20 residues. The DNA for the CDR3 is TGTGCCAGTAGGGGAGTCGGGGGGCCAACTCCTACCTCTGGGGCCAACGTCCTGACTTTC. As protein: CASRGVGGPTPTSGANVLTF.

This clonotype was found many times. The chain links TRBV28 to TRBJ1-2; TRBD1 aligns across 7 bases. The junction had 3 bases not matched to a gene; V was cut back by 7 bases and J by 1 base. This CDR3 spans 13 amino acids. The germline gives CDR1 MDHEN, CDR2 SYDVKM. The CDR3 is CASTDRVNYGYTF. The CDR3 DNA is TGTGCCAGCACCGACAGGGTTAACTATGGCTACACCTTC.

The chain couples TRBV28 to TRBJ1-5, with D unclear. The CDR3 loop spans 17 amino acids. Trimming removed 5 bases at V and 3 bases at J, with 20 bases between. Germline CDR1 and CDR2: MDHEN and SYDVKM. The CDR3, as DNA: TGTGCCAGCAGTCTATCGCAAAAATACACAGTCAATCAGCCCCAGCATTTT. Residues: CASSLSQKYTVNQPQHF.

The table lists this clonotype with many counts. The chain recombines TRBV2 with TRBJ2-5; 7 nucleotides align to TRBD2. CDR1 is SNHLY and CDR2 is FYNNEI in the germline V gene. V gave up 7 bases and J gave up 2 bases; unmatched junction bases: 7. This CDR3 region has 14 residues. CDR3 nucleotides: TGTGCCAGCAAAGAGCGGGAAGGACAAGAGACCCAGTACTTC. It encodes CASKEREGQETQYF.

This chain uses TRBV10-3 with TRBJ2-6, with no clear D. Germline V gene data show CDR1 as ENHRY and CDR2 as SYGVKD. V was cut by 4 bases and J by 0 bases, with 13 bases left in between. CDR3 length: 17 amino acids. The CDR3 region is CAISGSRENSGANVLTF. The CDR3 DNA reads as TGTGCCATCAGTGGGTCTAGAGAGAACTCTGGGGCCAACGTCCTGACTTTC.

Comment on this clonotype: Here the CDR3 omits its conserved ending phenylalanine or tryptophan, so a read error is the likely source. The gene calls are TRBV7-6 and TRBJ2-7; tentatively, D is TRBD1 (6 bases). Germline V lookup: CDR1 SGHVS, CDR2 FNYEAQ. V lost 5 bases and J 10 bases, leaving 18 bases between the germline ends. There are 13 residues in the CDR3. The DNA for the CDR3 is TGTGCCAGCAGCAGGGACACTCACTACGTTCAGTACCTC. Residues: CASSRDTHYVQYL.

The J gene is TRBJ2-3, the V gene TRBV7-9; TRBD2 agrees at 11 bases. Germline assignment: CDR1 SEHNR and CDR2 FQNEAQ (reference sequence). The trim removed 5 bases at V and 0 bases at J, leaving 7 bases unmatched. The CDR3 length is 17 residues. CDR3 loop: CASSQRLAGLSTDTQYF. The CDR3 nucleotides read TGTGCCAGCAGCCAAAGACTAGCGGGGCTAAGCACAGATACGCAGTATTTT.